This entry features one T cell receptor beta chain sequence. The data derive from a study of blood T cell repertoires in COVID-19. Study-wide context: COVID-19 samples from acute and convalescent phases originated in the United States, Italy and Spain. PBMCs, B-cell-depleted T cells, or T cells provided the cDNA or gDNA that made up the material.

The germline V gene encodes CDR1 SGHRS and CDR2 YFSETQ. The CDR3 sequence is 14 residues long. The V segment lost 1 base and the J segment 4 bases; nucleotides outside the gene matches: 4. Sequenced by immunoSEQ multiplex PCR; TCRdb stores in-frame clones only, minus some. The sample contains hundreds of thousands of clones, 70% to 90% of which appear only once. This TCR was recovered from a man in his forties or fifties who had been exposed to COVID-19. Sequencing was performed on PBMCs or T cells enriched from blood (not recorded which). The rearrangement joins TRBV5-1 to TRBJ2-7; TRBD1 matches 8 bases. This CDR3 is CASSLSTGGYEQYF. DNA for the CDR3: TGCGCCAGCAGCTTGTCTACAGGGGGATACGAGCAGTACTTC.